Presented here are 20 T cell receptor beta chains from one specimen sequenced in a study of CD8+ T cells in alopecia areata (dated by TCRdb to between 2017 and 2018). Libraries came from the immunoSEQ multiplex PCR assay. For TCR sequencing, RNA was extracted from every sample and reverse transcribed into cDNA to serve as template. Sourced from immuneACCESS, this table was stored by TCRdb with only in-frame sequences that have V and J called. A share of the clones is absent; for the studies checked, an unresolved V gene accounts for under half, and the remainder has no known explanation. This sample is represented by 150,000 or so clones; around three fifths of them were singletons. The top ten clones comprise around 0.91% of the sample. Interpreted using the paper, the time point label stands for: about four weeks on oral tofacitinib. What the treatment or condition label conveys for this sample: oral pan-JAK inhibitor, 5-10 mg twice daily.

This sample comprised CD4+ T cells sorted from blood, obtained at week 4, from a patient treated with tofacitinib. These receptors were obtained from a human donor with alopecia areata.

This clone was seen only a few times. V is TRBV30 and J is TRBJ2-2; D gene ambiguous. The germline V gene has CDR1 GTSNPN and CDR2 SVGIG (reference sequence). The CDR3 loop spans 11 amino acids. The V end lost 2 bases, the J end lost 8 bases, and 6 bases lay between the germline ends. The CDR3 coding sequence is TGTGCCTGGAGTCATACTGGGGAGCTGTTTTTT. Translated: CAWSHTGELFF.

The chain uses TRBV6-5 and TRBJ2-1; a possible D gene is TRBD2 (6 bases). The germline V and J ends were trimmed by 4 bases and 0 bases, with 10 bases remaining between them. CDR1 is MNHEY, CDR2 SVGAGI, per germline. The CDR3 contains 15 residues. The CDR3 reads CASSLQTSSYNEQFF. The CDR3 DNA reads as TGTGCCAGCAGTTTACAGACTAGCTCCTACAATGAGCAGTTCTTC.

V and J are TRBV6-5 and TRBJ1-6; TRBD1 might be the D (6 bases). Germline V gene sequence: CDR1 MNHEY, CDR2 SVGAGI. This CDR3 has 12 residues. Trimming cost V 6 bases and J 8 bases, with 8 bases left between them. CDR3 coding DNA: TGTGCCAGCAGCCGACAGGATTCACCCCTCCACTTT. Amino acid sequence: CASSRQDSPLHF.

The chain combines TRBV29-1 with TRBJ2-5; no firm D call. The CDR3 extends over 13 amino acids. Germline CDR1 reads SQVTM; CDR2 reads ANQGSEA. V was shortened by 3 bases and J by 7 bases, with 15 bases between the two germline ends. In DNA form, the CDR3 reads TGCAGCGTTGACTATAACGGAGTAGGGACCCAGTACTTC. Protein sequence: CSVDYNGVGTQYF.

The CDR3 loop is CASSQGWSSGGGANVLTF. DNA of the CDR3: TGCGCCAGCAGCCAAGGTTGGTCTAGTGGTGGTGGGGCCAACGTCCTGACTTTC. The chain uses TRBV4-1 and TRBJ2-6, with D hard to call. Trimming shortened V by 1 base and J by 3 bases, and 16 bases separated the two germline ends. The CDR3 is 18 amino acids. Germline CDR1 reads MGHRA; CDR2 reads YSYEKL.

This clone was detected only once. The CDR3 DNA reads TGTGCCTGGAGGGACGGGTTTAATGAAAAACTGTTTTTT. Translated: CAWRDGFNEKLFF. The chain combines TRBV30 with TRBJ1-4; D remains ambiguous. The V and J ends lost 3 bases and 4 bases respectively, with 9 bases between them. From germline, CDR1 is GTSNPN and CDR2 SVGIG (reference sequence). The CDR3 has 13 residues.

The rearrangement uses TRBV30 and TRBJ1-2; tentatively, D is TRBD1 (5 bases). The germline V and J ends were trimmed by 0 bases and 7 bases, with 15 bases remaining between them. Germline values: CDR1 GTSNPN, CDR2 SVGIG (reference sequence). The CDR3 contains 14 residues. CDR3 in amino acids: CAWSVLSGIAGYTF. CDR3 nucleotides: TGTGCCTGGAGTGTTCTGTCAGGGATCGCTGGCTACACCTTC.

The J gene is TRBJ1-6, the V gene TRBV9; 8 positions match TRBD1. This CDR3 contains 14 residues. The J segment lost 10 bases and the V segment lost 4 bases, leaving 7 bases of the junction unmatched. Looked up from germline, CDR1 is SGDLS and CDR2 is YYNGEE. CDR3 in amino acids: CASSLQGAGSPLHF. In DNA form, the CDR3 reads TGTGCCAGCAGCCTCCAGGGGGCTGGCTCACCCCTCCACTTT.

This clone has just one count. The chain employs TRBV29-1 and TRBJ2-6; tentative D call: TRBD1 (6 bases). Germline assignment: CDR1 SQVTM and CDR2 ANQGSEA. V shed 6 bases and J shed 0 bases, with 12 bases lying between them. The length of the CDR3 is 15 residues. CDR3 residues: CSVVGQSSGANVLTF. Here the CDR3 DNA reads TGCAGCGTCGTCGGACAGAGCTCTGGGGCCAACGTCCTGACTTTC.

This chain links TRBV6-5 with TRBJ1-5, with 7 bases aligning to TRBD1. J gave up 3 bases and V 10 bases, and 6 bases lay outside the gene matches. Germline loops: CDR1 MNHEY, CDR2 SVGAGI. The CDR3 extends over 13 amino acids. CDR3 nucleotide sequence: TGTGCCACTCAGGGGGACCTCAATCAGCCCCAGCATTTT. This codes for CATQGDLNQPQHF.

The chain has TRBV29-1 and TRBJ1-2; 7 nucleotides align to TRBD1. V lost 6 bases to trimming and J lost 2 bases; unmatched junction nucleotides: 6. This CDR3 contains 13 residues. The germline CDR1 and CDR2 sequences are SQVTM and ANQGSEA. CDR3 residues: CSVMTGPNYGYTF. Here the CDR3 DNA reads TGCAGCGTGATGACAGGGCCAAACTATGGCTACACCTTC.

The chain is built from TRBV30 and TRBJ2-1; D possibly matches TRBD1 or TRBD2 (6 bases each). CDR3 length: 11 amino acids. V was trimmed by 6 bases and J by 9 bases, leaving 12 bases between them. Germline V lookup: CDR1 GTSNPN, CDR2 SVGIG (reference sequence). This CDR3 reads CACTQGLEQFF. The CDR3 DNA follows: TGTGCCTGCACACAGGGACTTGAGCAGTTCTTC.

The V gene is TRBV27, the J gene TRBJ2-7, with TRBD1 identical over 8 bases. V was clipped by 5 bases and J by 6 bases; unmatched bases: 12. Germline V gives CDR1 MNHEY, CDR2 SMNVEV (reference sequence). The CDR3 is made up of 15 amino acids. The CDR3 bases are TGTGCCAGCAGTCCTGGACAGGGACGAAGCGGCGAGCAGTACTTC. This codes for CASSPGQGRSGEQYF.

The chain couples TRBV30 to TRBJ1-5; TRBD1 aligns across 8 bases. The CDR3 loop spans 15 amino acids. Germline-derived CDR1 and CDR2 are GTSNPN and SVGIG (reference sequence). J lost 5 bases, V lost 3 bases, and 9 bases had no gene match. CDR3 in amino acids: CAWSSGTGFYQPQHF. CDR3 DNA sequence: TGTGCCTGGAGCTCCGGGACAGGTTTTTATCAGCCCCAGCATTTT.

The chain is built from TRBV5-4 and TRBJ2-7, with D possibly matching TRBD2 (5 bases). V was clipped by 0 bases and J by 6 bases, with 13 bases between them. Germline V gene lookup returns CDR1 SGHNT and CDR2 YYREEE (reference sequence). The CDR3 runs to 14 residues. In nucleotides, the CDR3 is TGTGCCAGCAGCTTGGGGCTAGCTCAAGGCGAGCAGTACTTC. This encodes CASSLGLAQGEQYF. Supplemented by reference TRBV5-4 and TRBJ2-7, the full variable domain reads ETGVTQSPTHLIKTRGQQVTLRCSSQSGHNTVSWYQQALGQGPQFIFQYYREEENGRGNFPPRFSGLQFPNYSSELNVNALELDDSALYLCASSLGLAQGEQYFGPGTRLTVT.

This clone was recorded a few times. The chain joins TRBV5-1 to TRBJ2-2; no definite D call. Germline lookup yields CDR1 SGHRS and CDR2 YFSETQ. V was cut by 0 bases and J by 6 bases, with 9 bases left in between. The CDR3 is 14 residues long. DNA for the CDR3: TGCGCCAGCAGCTTGGAATCCTCAGCCGGGGAGCTGTTTTTT. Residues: CASSLESSAGELFF.

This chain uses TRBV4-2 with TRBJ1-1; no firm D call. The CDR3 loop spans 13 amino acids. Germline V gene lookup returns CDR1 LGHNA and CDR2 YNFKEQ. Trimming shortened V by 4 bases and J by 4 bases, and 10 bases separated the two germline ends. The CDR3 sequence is CASSPAGSTEAFF. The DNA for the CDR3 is TGTGCCAGCAGCCCCGCGGGGTCCACTGAAGCTTTCTTT.

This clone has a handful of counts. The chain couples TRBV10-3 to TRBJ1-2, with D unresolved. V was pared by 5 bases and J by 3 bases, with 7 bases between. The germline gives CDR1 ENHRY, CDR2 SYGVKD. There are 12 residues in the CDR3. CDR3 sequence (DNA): TGTGCCATCAGTACAGATTACTATGGCTACACCTTC. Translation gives CAISTDYYGYTF.

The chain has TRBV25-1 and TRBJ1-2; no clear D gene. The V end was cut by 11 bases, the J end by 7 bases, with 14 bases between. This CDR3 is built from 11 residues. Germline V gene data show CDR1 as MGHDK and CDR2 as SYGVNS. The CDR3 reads CAPGSSSGYTF. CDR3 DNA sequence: TGTGCCCCGGGGTCTTCCTCTGGCTACACCTTC.

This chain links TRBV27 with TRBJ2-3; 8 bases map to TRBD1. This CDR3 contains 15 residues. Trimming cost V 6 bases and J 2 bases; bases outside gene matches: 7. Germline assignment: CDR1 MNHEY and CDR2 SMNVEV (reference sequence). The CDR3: CASRLRGLDTDTQYF. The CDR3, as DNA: TGTGCCAGCAGGCTCAGGGGGCTCGACACAGATACGCAGTATTTT.